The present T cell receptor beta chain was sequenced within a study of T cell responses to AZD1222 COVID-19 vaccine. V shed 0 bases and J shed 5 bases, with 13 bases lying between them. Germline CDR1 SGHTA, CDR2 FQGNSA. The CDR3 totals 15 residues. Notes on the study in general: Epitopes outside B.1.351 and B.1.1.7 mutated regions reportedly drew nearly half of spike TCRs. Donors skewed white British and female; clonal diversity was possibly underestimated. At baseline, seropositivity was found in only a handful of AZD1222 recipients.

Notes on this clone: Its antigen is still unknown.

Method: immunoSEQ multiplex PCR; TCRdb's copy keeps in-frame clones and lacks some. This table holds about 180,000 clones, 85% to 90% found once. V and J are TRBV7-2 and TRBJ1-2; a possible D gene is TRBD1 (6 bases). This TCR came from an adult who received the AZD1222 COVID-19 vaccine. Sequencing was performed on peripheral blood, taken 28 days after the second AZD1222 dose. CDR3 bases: TGTGCCAGCAGCTTAGCCCCCGGACAGATATATGGCTACACCTTC. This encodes CASSLAPGQIYGYTF.